A selection of T cell receptor beta chains follows, all from one sample in a study of T cells after yellow fever vaccination. TCRdb analysed the 5' RACE reads with MiXCR anew, one entry per CDR3 protein. Here the sample spans about 400,000 distinct CDR3 sequences, roughly 6.1% being singletons. The material was PBMCs, obtained 5 days after the yellow fever booster vaccination. Every receptor here comes from a man aged 25-45 years who received the YFV17D yellow fever vaccine. The CDR3 runs from the conserved cysteine through the conserved F or W. A D gene is named only where the DNA matches it firmly. Some rows mark clone size as missing; the rest say once, few, many or name a class of expanded clone.

v_gene	abundance	j_gene	d_gene	len	CDR3aa	CDR3nt
TRBV20-1	-	TRBJ2-7	TRBD1	14	CSATGTGQSYEQYF	TGCAGTGCGACCGGGACAGGGCAATCCTACGAGCAGTACTTC
TRBV18	-	TRBJ2-3	-	16	CASSPVERAHTDTQYF	TGTGCCAGCTCACCAGTTGAACGGGCCCACACAGATACGCAGTATTTT
TRBV7-9	many	TRBJ1-6	-	16	CASSSGGRGNNSPLHF	TGTGCCAGCAGCTCCGGGGGGCGCGGGAATAATTCACCCCTCCACTTT
TRBV20-1	-	TRBJ2-7	-	12	CSARIMGGEQYF	TGCAGTGCTAGGATTATGGGAGGCGAGCAGTACTTC
TRBV5-4	few	TRBJ2-1	TRBD2	16	CASSILLTSGNNEQFF	TGTGCCAGCAGCATACTCTTGACTAGCGGGAACAATGAGCAGTTCTTC
TRBV29-1	many	TRBJ2-5	TRBD2	15	CSVEAAGGGSETQYF	TGCAGCGTTGAAGCGGCGGGAGGAGGGTCGGAGACCCAGTACTTC
TRBV21-1	-	TRBJ2-1	-	14	CASSKVSRDPQQFF	TGTGCCAGCAGCAAAGTCAGTAGAGATCCCCAGCAGTTCTTC
TRBV5-1	few	TRBJ2-7	TRBD2	13	CASSWGGYDEQYF	TGCGCCAGCAGCTGGGGGGGTTACGACGAGCAGTACTTC
TRBV29-1	many	TRBJ1-2	-	12	CSVETTREGYTF	TGCAGCGTTGAAACTACACGTGAGGGCTACACCTTC
TRBV6-5	few	TRBJ1-2	-	15	CASSYSRTTGLGYTF	TGTGCCAGCAGTTATTCCCGTACCACAGGGCTCGGCTACACCTTC
TRBV6-5	many	TRBJ1-1	-	14	CASSYSRRGAEAFF	TGTGCCAGCAGTTACTCGAGGAGGGGTGCTGAAGCTTTCTTT
TRBV12-3/TRBV12-4	-	TRBJ2-2	-	16	CASKSGNPSNTGELFF	TGTGCCAGCAAGTCCGGGAACCCGTCGAACACCGGGGAGCTGTTTTTT
TRBV20-1	few	TRBJ2-3	-	16	CSASAWTNRGGDTQYF	TGCAGTGCTAGTGCATGGACTAATCGGGGTGGAGATACGCAGTATTTT
TRBV7-8	few	TRBJ2-1	TRBD2	15	CATKPGLAGNDEQFF	TGTGCCACCAAGCCGGGACTAGCGGGAAACGATGAGCAGTTCTTC
TRBV6-1	few	TRBJ2-1	-	16	CASVPSQSLWAHEQFF	TGTGCCAGCGTCCCCAGTCAGTCCCTTTGGGCCCATGAGCAGTTCTTC
TRBV7-2	many	TRBJ2-7	TRBD1	13	CASSSTGPYEQYF	TGTGCCAGCAGCTCGACAGGGCCCTACGAGCAGTACTTC
TRBV9	-	TRBJ2-2	-	16	CASSDRPPSNTGELFF	TGTGCCAGCAGCGACCGGCCCCCTTCGAACACCGGGGAGCTGTTTTTT
TRBV3-1	many	TRBJ2-2	TRBD2	15	CASSLGLGNTGELFF	TGTGCCAGCAGCTTAGGACTAGGTAACACCGGGGAGCTGTTTTTT
TRBV10-2	many	TRBJ2-4	-	14	CASSAAGAKNIQYF	TGCGCCAGCAGTGCGGCGGGAGCCAAAAACATTCAGTACTTC
TRBV5-4	many	TRBJ2-3	-	15	CASSSDSGGTDTQYF	TGTGCCAGCAGCTCCGATAGCGGAGGCACAGATACGCAGTATTTT
TRBV7-7	few	TRBJ2-1	-	14	CASSLELVLDEQFF	TGTGCTAGCAGCTTAGAATTAGTCCTTGATGAGCAGTTCTTC
TRBV4-3	few	TRBJ2-7	TRBD1	15	CASSQDGQGGGEQYF	TGCGCCAGCAGCCAAGACGGACAGGGCGGTGGCGAGCAGTACTTC
TRBV13	many	TRBJ2-7	-	13	CASSLKRVRGQYF	TGTGCCAGCAGCTTAAAAAGGGTCCGGGGGCAGTACTTC
TRBV5-4	-	TRBJ2-5	-	14	CASSLGWKLETQYF	TGTGCCAGCAGCTTGGGATGGAAGCTGGAGACCCAGTACTTC
TRBV18	many	TRBJ2-1	TRBD2	15	CASSEGTSGLNEQFF	TGTGCCAGCTCAGAAGGGACTAGCGGGCTCAATGAGCAGTTCTTC
TRBV27	few	TRBJ2-3	-	15	CASSFGGSLTDTQYF	TGTGCCAGCAGTTTCGGCGGAAGCCTCACAGATACGCAGTATTTT
TRBV6-2/TRBV6-3	few	TRBJ2-7	TRBD1	17	CASSQVPGQGTPYEQYF	TGTGCCAGCAGCCAAGTACCCGGACAGGGGACTCCCTACGAGCAGTACTTC
TRBV7-3	many	TRBJ2-1	-	15	CASSSPGTRLGEQFF	TGTGCCAGCAGCTCCCCCGGGACCCGTTTGGGGGAGCAGTTCTTC
TRBV5-1	-	TRBJ2-1	-	15	CASSLKADLYNEQFF	TGCGCCAGCAGCTTAAAAGCGGATCTATACAATGAGCAGTTCTTC
TRBV12-3/TRBV12-4	few	TRBJ2-7	TRBD1	14	CASRSGTGSHEQYF	TGTGCCAGCAGGTCCGGGACAGGGTCCCACGAGCAGTACTTC
TRBV5-4	-	TRBJ2-5	TRBD2	16	CATQRSSGRTGETQYF	TGTGCCACCCAACGAAGTAGCGGGAGGACCGGGGAGACCCAGTACTTC
TRBV27	few	TRBJ1-5	-	15	CASSPRGTPNQPQHF	TGTGCCAGCAGCCCCCGCGGAACACCCAATCAGCCCCAGCATTTT
TRBV6-2/TRBV6-3	-	TRBJ2-1	-	13	CASTLTTYNEQFF	TGTGCCAGCACCTTGACAACCTACAATGAGCAGTTCTTC
TRBV20-1	many	TRBJ1-5	TRBD1	12	CSARGQLSPQHF	TGCAGTGCTCGGGGACAGCTCTCCCCCCAGCATTTT
TRBV5-4	many	TRBJ2-2	TRBD2	18	CASSTGLAERANTGELFF	TGTGCCAGCAGTACGGGACTAGCGGAGAGAGCGAACACCGGGGAGCTGTTTTTT
TRBV9	many	TRBJ2-2	-	16	CASSVGSRGNTGELFF	TGTGCCAGCAGCGTAGGTTCTCGAGGGAACACCGGGGAGCTGTTTTTT
TRBV7-2	many	TRBJ2-5	TRBD2	16	CASSLSPPPSGTRLHF	TGTGCCAGCAGCTTATCTCCCCCCCCTAGCGGGACGCGCCTCCACTTC